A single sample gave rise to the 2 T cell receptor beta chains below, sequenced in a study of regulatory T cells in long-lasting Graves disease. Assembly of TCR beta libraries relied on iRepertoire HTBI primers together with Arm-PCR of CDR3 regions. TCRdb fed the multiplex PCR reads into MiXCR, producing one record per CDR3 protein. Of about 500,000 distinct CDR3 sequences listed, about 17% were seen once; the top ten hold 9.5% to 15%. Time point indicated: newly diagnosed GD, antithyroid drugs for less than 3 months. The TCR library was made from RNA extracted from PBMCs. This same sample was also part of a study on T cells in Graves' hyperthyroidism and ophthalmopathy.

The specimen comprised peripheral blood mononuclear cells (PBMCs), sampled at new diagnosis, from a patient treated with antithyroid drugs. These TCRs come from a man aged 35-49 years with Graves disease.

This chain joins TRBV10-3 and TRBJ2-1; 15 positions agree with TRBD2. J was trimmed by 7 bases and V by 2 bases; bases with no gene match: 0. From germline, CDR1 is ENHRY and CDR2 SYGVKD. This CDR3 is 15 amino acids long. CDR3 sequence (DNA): TGTGCCATCAGTGAGGGACTAGCGGGAGGGAATGAGCAGTTCTTC. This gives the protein CAISEGLAGGNEQFF.

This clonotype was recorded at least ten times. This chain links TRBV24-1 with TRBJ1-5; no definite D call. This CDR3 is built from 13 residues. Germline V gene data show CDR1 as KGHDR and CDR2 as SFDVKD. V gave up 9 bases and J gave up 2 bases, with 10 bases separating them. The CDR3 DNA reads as TGTGCCACCTCCTTGGACGGCAATCAGCCCCAGCATTTT. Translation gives CATSLDGNQPQHF.